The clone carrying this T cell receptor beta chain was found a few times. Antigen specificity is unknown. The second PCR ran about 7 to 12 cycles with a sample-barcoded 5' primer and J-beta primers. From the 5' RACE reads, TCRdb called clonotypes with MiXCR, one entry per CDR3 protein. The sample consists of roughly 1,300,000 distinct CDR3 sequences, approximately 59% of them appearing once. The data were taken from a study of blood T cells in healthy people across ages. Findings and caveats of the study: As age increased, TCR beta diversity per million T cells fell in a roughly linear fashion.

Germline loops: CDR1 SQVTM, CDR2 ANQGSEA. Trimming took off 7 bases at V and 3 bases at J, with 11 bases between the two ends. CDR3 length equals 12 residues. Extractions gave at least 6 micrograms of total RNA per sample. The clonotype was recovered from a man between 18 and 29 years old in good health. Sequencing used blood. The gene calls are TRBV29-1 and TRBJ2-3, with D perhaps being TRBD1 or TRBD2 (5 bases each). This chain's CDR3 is CSAIGETDTQYF. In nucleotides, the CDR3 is TGCAGCGCCATAGGGGAGACAGATACGCAGTATTTT.